This TCR beta chain appears in the sequencing data of a study of response to subunit inactivated influenza vaccine. Whole-study findings and limits: The authors offered the suggestion that each seasonal influenza vaccination recruits few new T cells.

The CDR3 length is 12 residues. V was cut by 8 bases and J by 6 bases, with 11 bases left in between. To note about this clonotype: Antigen: not known.

TCRdb reprocessed the RT-PCR reads with MiXCR, giving one entry per CDR3 protein. The sample includes 300,000 to 350,000 distinct CDR3 sequences, about a fifth of them seen just once. This clonotype originated in a man aged 50 to 69 who received an inactivated influenza vaccine. V usage is TRBV12-3 or TRBV12-4 and J usage is TRBJ1-5; weak D call: TRBD1 (5 bases). Sample: PBMCs from blood, taken about 20 months after vaccination. The CDR3 is CASEGLGQPQHF. In nucleotides, the CDR3 is TGTGCCAGCGAGGGGTTGGGTCAGCCCCAGCATTTT.